This entry lists 10 T cell receptor beta chains sequenced from one sample in a study of T cells in Graves' hyperthyroidism and ophthalmopathy. RNA transcripts gave rise to amplified TCR beta CDR3 regions. RT-PCR in the first round (using the HTBI primer set) targeted the TCR CDR3. TCRdb itself ran the multiplex PCR reads through MiXCR, one entry per CDR3 protein. The sample has 500,000 to 750,000 distinct CDR3 sequences, 14% seen once; the top ten hold about 7%. Sequencing was performed on blood. All receptors come from a woman aged 18-30 years with Graves' ophthalmopathy.

This clonotype occurred a few times. This chain uses TRBV7-9 with TRBJ2-7; D is unresolved. Per the germline V gene, CDR1 is SEHNR and CDR2 is FQNEAQ (reference sequence). The CDR3 sequence is 16 residues long. V gave up 5 bases and J gave up 2 bases, with 19 bases separating them. CDR3 in amino acids: CASSQNGPGAAYEQYF. In DNA, the CDR3 is TGTGCCAGCAGCCAAAATGGGCCAGGCGCCGCCTACGAGCAGTACTTC.

There are many counts of this clonotype. The chain uses TRBV9 and TRBJ2-7; weak D call: TRBD1 (5 bases). The V and J ends lost 4 bases and 0 bases respectively, with 17 bases between them. Germline CDR1 is SGDLS and CDR2 is YYNGEE. The CDR3 extends over 16 amino acids. CDR3 protein: CASSPPGQGLSYEQYF. The CDR3 nucleotides are TGTGCCAGCAGCCCCCCCGGACAAGGGCTCTCCTACGAGCAGTACTTC.

This clonotype showed up many times. V usage is TRBV28 and J usage is TRBJ1-5; no clear D gene. The germline V gene has CDR1 MDHEN and CDR2 SYDVKM. This CDR3 spans 11 amino acids. V was trimmed by 4 bases and J by 7 bases, leaving 5 bases between them. The CDR3 region has the DNA TGTGCCAGCAGTTGGAACCAGCCCCAGCATTTT. Its protein product is CASSWNQPQHF.

The V call is TRBV2, the J call TRBJ2-3, with 8 bases that match TRBD1. J was trimmed by 8 bases and V by 2 bases; bases with no gene match: 9. The CDR3 has 15 amino acids. CDR1 is SNHLY, CDR2 FYNNEI, per germline. CDR3: CASSEQGATSGTQYF. The CDR3 nucleotides read TGTGCCAGCAGTGAACAGGGGGCGACCTCAGGTACGCAGTATTTT.

This clonotype was counted many times. The chain carries TRBV18 and TRBJ1-1; D is possibly TRBD1 (6 bases). CDR1 is KGHSH, CDR2 LQKENI, per germline. CDR3 size: 15 residues. Trimming took off 0 bases at V and 5 bases at J, with 13 bases between the two ends. The DNA of the CDR3 is TGTGCCAGCTCACCACCCGAGGGGGTAAGGACTGAAGCTTTCTTT. Its protein is CASSPPEGVRTEAFF.

This clonotype was counted only a few times. This chain joins TRBV6-1 and TRBJ2-1; 8 bases fit TRBD1. V gave up 6 bases and J gave up 9 bases; unmatched junction bases: 16. The CDR3 consists of 16 residues. The germline V gene has CDR1 MNHNS and CDR2 SASEGT. CDR3 region: CASRPTGTGGNSEQFF. The DNA for the CDR3 is TGTGCCAGCAGGCCTACCGGGACAGGCGGGAACAGTGAGCAGTTCTTC.

This clonotype has at least ten counts. This rearrangement joins TRBV29-1 to TRBJ2-4, with 7 bases identical to TRBD1. This CDR3 is built from 13 residues. From germline, CDR1 is SQVTM and CDR2 ANQGSEA. V trimming: 4 bases; J trimming: 9 bases; junction bases outside the gene matches: 9. This CDR3 reads CSVGGTDTVIQYF. Here the CDR3 DNA reads TGCAGCGTTGGAGGGACAGACACCGTCATTCAGTACTTC.

Of note for this clonotype: A much larger clone differs by one base, so this may be a read error. This is likely a read error, given that the CDR3 carries no conserved phenylalanine or tryptophan at its end. The chain combines TRBV27 with TRBJ1-1; D gene uncertain. The germline CDR1 and CDR2 sequences are MNHEY and SMNVEV (reference sequence). V was pared by 8 bases and J by 0 bases, with 13 bases between. This CDR3 has 14 residues. CDR3 loop: CASSEPRVNTEAFS. The CDR3 DNA is TGTGCCAGCTCGGAACCCAGAGTGAACACTGAAGCTTTCTCT.

The chain has TRBV3-1 and TRBJ2-5, with 9 positions matching TRBD2. With 1 base clipped from V and 2 bases from J, the junction kept 2 bases outside the gene matches. CDR3 size: 15 residues. The germline CDR1 and CDR2 sequences are LGHDT and YNNKEL (reference sequence). The chain's CDR3 is CASSQVTSGQETQYF. CDR3 sequence (DNA): TGTGCCAGCAGCCAAGTGACTAGCGGTCAAGAGACCCAGTACTTC.

This clonotype was found a few times. The gene calls are TRBV6-1 and TRBJ2-1; D is unresolved. The length of the CDR3 is 15 residues. V lost 6 bases and J lost 4, with 16 bases in between. In germline, CDR1 is MNHNS, CDR2 SASEGT. The CDR3 DNA reads as TGTGCCAGCAGGCCTTATGGACGAACTTACAATGAGCAGTTCTTC. Its protein product is CASRPYGRTYNEQFF.